Sequencing of this T cell receptor (beta chain) was carried out in a study of cytomegalovirus exposure and HLA in healthy donors. Profiling relied on immunoSEQ multiplex PCR, and the TCRdb table lists in-frame clones only, not all of them. The repertoire holds about 160,000 clones, nearly 90% seen once, with 10% in the top ten. After removal of 5 bases from V and 6 bases from J, the junction contained 6 bases not matched to a gene. The CDR3 length is 12 residues. Germline loops: CDR1 SQVTM, CDR2 ANQGSEA. The sequencing input was PBMCs. The TCR originated in a woman aged 18-29 years in good health and CMV-seropositive. The V call is TRBV29-1, the J call TRBJ2-7, with 8 bases aligning to TRBD2. The CDR3 bases are TGCAGCGTTATGAATACTAGCGGCGAGCAGTACTTC. This sequence encodes CSVMNTSGEQYF.